These 18 T cell receptor beta chains came from one sample sequenced in a study of response to subunit inactivated influenza vaccine. TCRdb reprocessed the RT-PCR reads with MiXCR, giving one entry per CDR3 protein. Seen here are around 520,000 distinct CDR3 sequences, 12% observed once, and the top ten hold about 9.4%. This material consisted of PBMCs from blood, taken on the day of vaccination. The receptors come from a man aged 45-60 years who received an inactivated influenza vaccine.

This clonotype has a count of ten or more. V and J are TRBV5-1 and TRBJ2-7; D not resolved. The CDR3 length is 14 residues. CDR1 is SGHRS, CDR2 YFSETQ, per germline. The germline V and J ends were trimmed by 4 bases and 2 bases, with 13 bases remaining between them. This CDR3 is CASSIARGPYEQYF. DNA of the CDR3: TGCGCCAGCAGCATAGCTAGAGGACCCTACGAGCAGTACTTC.

There are a few counts of this clonotype. The chain is built from TRBV7-2 and TRBJ1-6; 8 positions agree with TRBD1. V lost 1 base to trimming and J lost 8 bases; unmatched junction nucleotides: 7. CDR3 length: 16 residues. The germline V gene has CDR1 SGHTA and CDR2 FQGNSA. CDR3 nucleotides: TGTGCCAGCAGCTTAGTTTACAGGGGGTCGGATTCACCCCTCCACTTT. It specifies CASSLVYRGSDSPLHF.

V and J are TRBV5-1 and TRBJ2-7, with TRBD1 matching 7 bases. This CDR3 is built from 14 residues. Germline CDR1 SGHRS, CDR2 YFSETQ. Losses at the gene ends were 6 bases for V and 7 bases for J; bases not matched to a gene: 13. For the CDR3, the DNA is TGCGCCAGCAAACGGGACAGAGATACTCGGGAGCAGTACTTC. It yields the protein CASKRDRDTREQYF. The variable domain in full, with the rest retrieved from reference TRBV5-1 and TRBJ2-7, is KAGVTQTPRYLIKTRGQQVTLSCSPISGHRSVSWYQQTPGQGLQFLFEYFSETQRNKGNFPGRFSGRQFSNSRSEMNVSTLELGDSALYLCASKRDRDTREQYFGPGTRLTVT.

V usage is TRBV19 and J usage is TRBJ2-2; 9 bases line up with TRBD1. Germline V lookup: CDR1 LNHDA, CDR2 SQIVND (reference sequence). The V and J ends lost 7 bases and 1 base, in that order; junction bases with no gene match: 7. This CDR3 has 16 amino acids. Here the CDR3 reads CASTLLGQGNTGELFF. CDR3 coding DNA: TGTGCCAGTACCCTCCTGGGACAGGGGAACACCGGGGAGCTGTTTTTT. The full variable domain, with the rest looked up from reference TRBV19 and TRBJ2-2, is DGGITQSPKYLFRKEGQNVTLSCEQNLNHDAMYWYRQDPGQGLRLIYYSQIVNDFQKGDIAEGYSVSREKKESFPLTVTSAQKNPTAFYLCASTLLGQGNTGELFFGEGSRLTVL.

The rearrangement uses TRBV27 and TRBJ2-7; maybe TRBD2 (5 bases). The CDR3 sequence is 16 residues long. CDR1 and CDR2 (germline): MNHEY, SMNVEV (reference sequence). V lost 4 bases to trimming and J lost 0 bases, with 16 bases between them. CDR3 sequence reads: CASSYILAGPSYEQYF. The CDR3 DNA sequence: TGTGCCAGCAGTTACATTCTGGCGGGCCCCTCCTACGAGCAGTACTTC.

This clonotype was counted a few times. This chain connects TRBV6-2 or TRBV6-3 to TRBJ2-5, with D perhaps matching TRBD1 (7 bases). The CDR3 is 15 amino acids. Trimming removed 5 bases at V and 4 bases at J, with 17 bases between. Germline-derived CDR1 and CDR2 are MNHEY and SVGEGT. DNA for the CDR3: TGTGCCAGCAGTAATCGACAGGGAGGTGGAGAGACCCAGTACTTC. Protein product: CASSNRQGGGETQYF.

The genes are TRBV28 and TRBJ2-1; TRBD1 is a possible D gene (6 bases). The germline CDR1 and CDR2 sequences are MDHEN and SYDVKM. The CDR3 spans 13 residues. Deletions cut 2 bases from V and 6 bases from J, with 8 bases between. This CDR3 reads CASSLGTLNEQFF. In nucleotides, the CDR3 is TGTGCCAGCAGTTTAGGGACACTCAATGAGCAGTTCTTC. Drawing the rest from reference TRBV28 and TRBJ2-1, the complete variable domain is DVKVTQSSRYLVKRTGEKVFLECVQDMDHENMFWYRQDPGLGLRLIYFSYDVKMKEKGDIPEGYSVSREKKERFSLILESASTNQTSMYLCASSLGTLNEQFFGPGTRLTVL.

This clonotype was recorded a few times. The chain is built from TRBV10-3 and TRBJ2-1; 8 bases are a match to TRBD1. This CDR3 contains 14 residues. The germline V gene encodes CDR1 ENHRY and CDR2 SYGVKD. With V trimmed by 5 bases and J by 2 bases, 2 bases remained unmatched. The CDR3: CAISRQGTYNEQFF. DNA of the CDR3: TGTGCCATCAGTCGACAGGGGACCTACAATGAGCAGTTCTTC.

This clonotype was found a few times. This chain joins TRBV6-2 or TRBV6-3 and TRBJ2-5; D not certain. CDR1 and CDR2 (germline): MNHEY, SVGEGT. V lost 1 base and J lost 5, with 5 bases in between. The CDR3 sequence is 12 residues long. The CDR3 coding sequence is TGTGCCAGCAGTTACTTTTTCGAGACCCAGTACTTC. Its protein is CASSYFFETQYF.

This clonotype was detected once. This chain uses TRBV28 with TRBJ2-2, with TRBD1 as a possible D gene (6 bases). The CDR3 covers 16 residues. Trimming removed 3 bases from V and 0 bases from J, with 11 bases in between. The germline gives CDR1 MDHEN, CDR2 SYDVKM. The CDR3 is CASSFPTGSNTGELFF. The CDR3, as DNA: TGTGCCAGCAGTTTCCCTACAGGGTCGAACACCGGGGAGCTGTTTTTT.

This chain uses TRBV10-3 with TRBJ2-6; D might be TRBD1 (5 bases). V lost 10 bases and J 0 bases, leaving 16 bases between the germline ends. The germline V gene has CDR1 ENHRY and CDR2 SYGVKD. The CDR3 loop spans 16 amino acids. The CDR3 is CATGQETVSGANVLTF. The CDR3 coding sequence is TGTGCCACCGGGCAAGAGACAGTCTCTGGGGCCAACGTCCTGACTTTC.

The rearrangement links TRBV6-1 to TRBJ2-1; D gene unclear. Trimming removed 7 bases at V and 3 bases at J, with 7 bases between. The CDR3 length is 12 residues. Germline V gene lookup returns CDR1 MNHNS and CDR2 SASEGT. The CDR3 DNA follows: TGTGCCAGCAAAGGGAACTACAATGAGCAGTTCTTC. It codes for CASKGNYNEQFF.

This clonotype has a count of ten or more. The V gene is TRBV5-4, the J gene TRBJ2-2; the match to TRBD2 covers 8 bases. Germline V gene data show CDR1 as SGHNT and CDR2 as YYREEE (reference sequence). The CDR3 extends over 12 amino acids. J was trimmed by 5 bases and V by 6 bases; bases with no gene match: 0. The CDR3 loop is CASTGGTGELFF. The CDR3 DNA reads TGTGCCAGCACGGGGGGGACCGGGGAGCTGTTTTTT.

The genes are TRBV6-1 and TRBJ2-3; 8 bases match TRBD2. J was trimmed by 5 bases and V by 5 bases; bases with no gene match: 9. Germline-derived CDR1 and CDR2 are MNHNS and SASEGT. The CDR3 contains 15 residues. The CDR3 protein is CASSPGRAREDTQYF. CDR3 in DNA: TGTGCCAGCAGTCCCGGGAGGGCCAGGGAAGATACGCAGTATTTT.

The table lists this clonotype with many counts. This chain links TRBV20-1 with TRBJ2-7; TRBD1 aligns across 7 bases. Germline assignment: CDR1 DFQATT and CDR2 SNEGSKA (reference sequence). This CDR3 contains 16 residues. V was clipped by 1 base and J by 2 bases; unmatched bases: 11. The CDR3 DNA sequence: TGCAGTGCTAGAGCCCTAGGGACAGTGAAACCCTACGAGCAGTACTTC. Amino acids: CSARALGTVKPYEQYF.

CDR3 protein: CASSFIGNGETGELFF. CDR3 nucleotide sequence: TGTGCCAGCAGTTTTATAGGCAACGGGGAGACCGGGGAGCTGTTTTTT. The chain links TRBV28 to TRBJ2-2; TRBD2 might be the D (5 bases). Trimming pared 3 bases from V and 5 bases from J, leaving 16 bases between. Germline CDR1 MDHEN, CDR2 SYDVKM. The CDR3 loop spans 16 amino acids.

The V call is TRBV4-2, the J call TRBJ1-6, with 8 bases fitting TRBD1. CDR1 is LGHNA, CDR2 YNFKEQ, per germline. The V gene end was trimmed by 3 bases and the J gene end by 8 bases; junction bases not matched to a gene: 3. The CDR3 has 14 amino acids. In DNA, the CDR3 is TGTGCCAGCAGCCAGGGACAGGTCGATTCACCCCTCCACTTT. Translating it yields CASSQGQVDSPLHF.

The chain joins TRBV29-1 to TRBJ2-1, with 13 bases fitting TRBD2. The CDR3 consists of 17 residues. Germline loops: CDR1 SQVTM, CDR2 ANQGSEA. Losses at the gene ends were 1 base for V and 8 bases for J; bases not matched to a gene: 11. CDR3 protein: CSVEGTSGSPEPYEQFF. In nucleotides, the CDR3 is TGCAGCGTTGAAGGGACTAGCGGGAGCCCCGAACCCTATGAGCAGTTCTTC.